This T cell receptor beta chain was profiled in a study of blood T cell repertoires in COVID-19 (dated by TCRdb to between 2020 and 2021). In the study overall: Collaborator samples came from the United States, Italy and Spain and covered acute and convalescent phases of COVID-19. Samples were obtained from the ongoing ImmuneRACE study (first 160 participants) and from about 1,300 subjects provided by 6 global collaborators. Sample metadata almost always included a de-identified subject ID, COVID-19 status, age in years and sex. Deeply sampled blood TCRbeta repertoires from subjects exposed to, actively infected with, or recovered from COVID-19 were included in the dataset. HLA class I and class II types, where available, came from metadata supplied by the sample provider rather than from assay-based typing. The repertoires were released in a freely available public database meant as a resource for research on the immune response to SARS-CoV-2. The material from the prospective study consisted of cDNA or gDNA derived from T cells, B-cell-depleted T cells, or PBMCs. Study-wide conclusions, independent of this receptor: The amount of clinical and demographic metadata varied by source and participant and was provided uncurated.

The CDR3 goes from the cysteine to the phenylalanine over 16 residues. Kept here is only the CDR3 DNA, which spans 48 bases and is read in frame from base 1. From the germline V gene, CDR1 is SNHLY and CDR2 is FYNNEI. Cut back by 7 bases and 0 bases, the V and J ends lie 15 bases apart. For this clone: This receptor's antigen is unknown. No qualities accompany the bases; no much larger clone lies one base away.

TCRbeta CDR3 regions were amplified from genomic DNA using the immunoSEQ Assay, a bias-controlled multiplex PCR. As for the authors' bioinformatics: The number of nucleated cells in each sample was estimated by amplification of reference gene primers within the assay. To quantify the absolute abundance of each unique TCRbeta CDR3 rearrangement, sequence reads were collapsed and filtered. Productive Simpson clonality was computed per sample as the square root of Simpson's diversity index over productive rearrangements. TCRdb mirrors the immuneACCESS table, restricted to in-frame sequences. Some clones are absent from its copies; in checked studies, under half trace to an unresolved V gene, and the reason for the others is unknown. The DNA gave D and trimming, while V, J and clone size come from that table. Across this sample there are about 87,000 clones, with over 75% seen only once. The ten largest clones add up to about 2% of the sample.

The collaborating institutions used their own protocols to collect whole blood in K2EDTA tubes. For TCRbeta analysis, collaborator samples were shipped as frozen whole blood, as isolated PBMCs, or as DNA extracted from either sample type. Rearrangement joined TRBV2 to TRBJ2-2, and perhaps TRBD2 as D gene, on 5 matching bases. The sample was peripheral blood. The receptor was isolated from a woman aged 65 to 85 with acute or convalescent COVID-19. Here is the DNA: TGTGCCAGCACCCTGACCGGGGTTTCGAACACCGGGGAGCTGTTTTTT. It translates as CASTLTGVSNTGELFF.